The 23 T cell receptor beta chains presented below share a single source sample, sequenced in a study of T cell clonotyping in hematopoietic cell transplantation. TCRdb's table, derived via immunoSEQ multiplex PCR, lists solely in-frame clones and lacks some. The sample lists some 40,000 clones, roughly 96% occurring once. Sequencing was done on a sample of peripheral blood mononuclear cells. The receptor source for this set is a man aged 25 to 45 in good health. Some clones in this sample may be carry-over from other donors' samples.

This rearrangement joins TRBV7-9 to TRBJ1-4; TRBD1 might be the D (6 bases). The CDR3 is made up of 14 amino acids. Trimming removed 5 bases from V and 8 bases from J, with 15 bases in between. CDR1 and CDR2 from the germline V gene are SEHNR and FQNEAQ (reference sequence). CDR3 region: CASSLRQVEEKLFF. The CDR3 DNA reads as TGTGCCAGCAGCCTCCGACAGGTAGAAGAAAAACTGTTTTTT.

This chain connects TRBV30 to TRBJ2-5, with D unclear. V dropped 0 bases and J dropped 4 bases, with 6 bases sitting between them. The CDR3 loop spans 12 amino acids. CDR1 is GTSNPN, CDR2 SVGIG, per germline (reference sequence). In DNA, the CDR3 is TGTGCCTGGAGTGTAGCGCCAGAGACCCAGTACTTC. Amino acids: CAWSVAPETQYF.

V and J are TRBV7-6 and TRBJ2-5; a possible D gene is TRBD1 (5 bases). CDR3 length equals 15 residues. V was pared by 5 bases and J by 0 bases, with 13 bases between. Germline lookup yields CDR1 SGHVS and CDR2 FNYEAQ. CDR3 sequence: CASSGWRQHQETQYF. CDR3 nucleotide sequence: TGTGCCAGCAGCGGTTGGAGACAGCACCAAGAGACCCAGTACTTC.

The V gene is TRBV30, the J gene TRBJ2-5; 8 bases fit TRBD2. V was pared by 3 bases and J by 13 bases, with 16 bases of the junction left unmatched. Germline loops: CDR1 GTSNPN, CDR2 SVGIG (reference sequence). The CDR3 loop spans 14 amino acids. Here the CDR3 DNA reads TGTGCCTGGAGCGCGGGGGGCGGTTATCTGACGATGTACTTC. The encoded protein is CAWSAGGGYLTMYF. Combining the CDR3 with reference TRBV30 and TRBJ2-5 gives the whole variable domain SQTIHQWPATLVQPVGSPLSLECTVEGTSNPNLYWYRQAAGRGLQLLFYSVGIGQISSEVPQNLSASRPQDRQFILSSKKLLLSDSGFYLCAWSAGGGYLTMYFGPGTRLLVL.

For the CDR3, the DNA is TGTGCCAGCAGCTGGGTCAGGGGGGGCGTTGACTATGGCTACACCTTC. Encoded protein: CASSWVRGGVDYGYTF. The V gene is TRBV7-9, the J gene TRBJ1-2; TRBD1 matches at 7 bases. The germline V gene encodes CDR1 SEHNR and CDR2 FQNEAQ (reference sequence). CDR3 size: 16 residues. Trimming removed 4 bases from V and 3 bases from J; junction bases left unmatched: 11.

The rearrangement joins TRBV27 to TRBJ2-7, with 7 nucleotides matching TRBD2. This CDR3 has 16 residues. The germline V gene encodes CDR1 MNHEY and CDR2 SMNVEV (reference sequence). Trimming cost V 0 bases and J 5 bases; bases outside gene matches: 10. The CDR3 sequence is CASSLSLPSGLDEQYF. The CDR3 coding sequence is TGTGCCAGCAGTTTATCGCTGCCTAGCGGTCTCGACGAGCAGTACTTC.

This clone was observed once. The junction differs from germline at one of its ends, possibly a read error. This sample includes further DNA sequences coding for the same CDR3. V usage is TRBV19 and J usage is TRBJ2-2; TRBD2 might be the D (5 bases). From germline, CDR1 is LNHDA and CDR2 SQIVND (reference sequence). The CDR3 consists of 12 residues. The CDR3 region has the DNA TGTGCCAGTTCGGTCCTCACCGGGGAACTGTTTTTT. Translation: CASSVLTGELFF.

This clone was seen once. The chain combines TRBV10-3 with TRBJ2-1; the match to TRBD2 covers 10 bases. The CDR3 loop spans 15 amino acids. V lost 6 bases, J lost 7 bases, and 9 bases stayed unmatched. CDR1 and CDR2 (germline): ENHRY, SYGVKD. The CDR3 DNA follows: TGTGCCATCAGATGGGGGACTAGCGCCCAAAATGAGCAGTTCTTC. Its translation: CAIRWGTSAQNEQFF.

This clone has only one observation. This chain joins TRBV29-1 and TRBJ2-7, with no clear D. The germline V and J ends were trimmed by 3 bases and 0 bases, with 3 bases remaining between them. Germline V gene lookup returns CDR1 SQVTM and CDR2 ANQGSEA. The CDR3 totals 11 residues. The CDR3: CSVESSYEQYF. For the CDR3, the DNA is TGCAGCGTTGAGAGCTCCTACGAGCAGTACTTC.

J is TRBJ2-1 and V is TRBV5-1; TRBD1 matches 9 bases. The ends lost 4 bases at V and 4 bases at J; junction bases unmatched: 6. CDR3 size: 15 residues. Germline V gene data show CDR1 as SGHRS and CDR2 as YFSETQ. CDR3 nucleotides: TGCGCCAGCAGCCGATTGGGACAGGGATACAATGAGCAGTTCTTC. It codes for CASSRLGQGYNEQFF.

The rearrangement links TRBV7-2 to TRBJ2-7; 10 nucleotides match TRBD2. Losses at the gene ends were 2 bases for V and 3 bases for J; bases not matched to a gene: 7. Germline values: CDR1 SGHTA, CDR2 FQGNSA. The CDR3 is 16 amino acids. The CDR3 DNA follows: TGTGCCAGCAGCTTAACCATACTAGCGGGAAACTACGAGCAGTACTTC. It is translated as CASSLTILAGNYEQYF.

This chain links TRBV9 with TRBJ2-3, with 7 bases that match TRBD1. From germline, CDR1 is SGDLS and CDR2 YYNGEE. The CDR3 has 17 residues. Trimming cost V 2 bases and J 2 bases; bases outside gene matches: 11. The CDR3 here is CASSVGDSPSLTDTQYF. The DNA for the CDR3 is TGTGCCAGCAGCGTCGGGGACAGCCCCTCTCTCACAGATACGCAGTATTTT.

The CDR3 spells CATSRAQVPGEQFF. The CDR3 bases are TGTGCCACCAGCAGAGCACAGGTTCCGGGGGAGCAGTTCTTC. V usage is TRBV15 and J usage is TRBJ2-1, with D tentatively TRBD1 or TRBD2 (5 bases each). CDR1 LNHNV and CDR2 YYDKDF come from the germline V gene (reference sequence). The CDR3 is made up of 14 amino acids. V was trimmed by 1 base and J by 10 bases, leaving 14 bases between them.

This clone was recorded a few times. The gene calls are TRBV15 and TRBJ2-2; D uncertain. CDR3 length equals 15 residues. V gave up 0 bases and J gave up 5 bases, with 10 bases separating them. The V gene's germline CDR1 is LNHNV and CDR2 YYDKDF (reference sequence). The DNA for the CDR3 is TGTGCCACCAGCAGAGAAGATAGGGTTACCGGGGAGCTGTTTTTT. This gives the protein CATSREDRVTGELFF.

This clone was recorded once. The chain recombines TRBV11-2 with TRBJ1-2; D gene unclear. Looked up from germline, CDR1 is SGHAT and CDR2 is FQNNGV. The V gene lost 4 bases and the J gene lost 7 bases, with 10 bases spanning the gap. CDR3 length: 12 residues. In DNA, the CDR3 is TGTGCCAGCAGCTCTTCGGGTTCTGGCTACACCTTC. As protein: CASSSSGSGYTF.

The chain links TRBV7-2 to TRBJ2-7; no clear D gene. Trimming left V 0 bases short and J 3 bases short, with 9 bases between. CDR3 length: 14 residues. Germline CDR1 SGHTA, CDR2 FQGNSA. CDR3 nucleotide sequence: TGTGCCAGCAGCTTAGCGACGGGCAACTACGAGCAGTACTTC. It translates to CASSLATGNYEQYF.

The rearrangement links TRBV7-6 to TRBJ2-7; 10 nucleotides align to TRBD1. This CDR3 has 15 residues. Germline CDR1 and CDR2: SGHVS and FNYEAQ. After removal of 1 base from V and 2 bases from J, the junction contained 2 bases not matched to a gene. CDR3 sequence (DNA): TGTGCCAGCAGCTTAGGAGGGACAGGGGCCTACGAGCAGTACTTC. It specifies CASSLGGTGAYEQYF.

The V gene is TRBV19, the J gene TRBJ1-5; 8 nucleotides agree with TRBD1. With V trimmed by 1 base and J by 8 bases, 7 bases remained unmatched. Germline V gene lookup returns CDR1 LNHDA and CDR2 SQIVND (reference sequence). This CDR3 region has 15 residues. The CDR3 reads CASSIAGRGREPQHF. In DNA form, the CDR3 reads TGTGCCAGTAGTATAGCGGGCAGGGGGCGTGAGCCCCAGCATTTT.

The chain employs TRBV10-3 and TRBJ1-4; a possible D gene is TRBD1 (6 bases). The length of the CDR3 is 15 residues. Trimming left V 2 bases short and J 3 bases short, with 10 bases between. Per germline, CDR1 ENHRY and CDR2 SYGVKD. The CDR3: CAISEEGEANEKLFF. Here the CDR3 DNA reads TGTGCCATCAGTGAGGAGGGGGAAGCTAATGAAAAACTGTTTTTT.

This chain links TRBV5-1 with TRBJ2-7, with D possibly being TRBD1 (5 bases). Trimming left V 0 bases short and J 3 bases short, with 13 bases between. CDR3 length: 15 amino acids. Germline V gene data show CDR1 as SGHRS and CDR2 as YFSETQ. Here the CDR3 DNA reads TGCGCCAGCAGCTTGGACCTTTCAGGGTTCTACGAGCAGTACTTC. It yields the protein CASSLDLSGFYEQYF.

The chain employs TRBV4-2 and TRBJ1-1, with 7 nucleotides matching TRBD1. The CDR3 consists of 15 residues. V lost 4 bases, J lost 1 base, and 6 bases stayed unmatched. Germline V gives CDR1 LGHNA, CDR2 YNFKEQ. CDR3 residues: CASSRGQDGNTEAFF. The CDR3 bases are TGTGCCAGCAGCCGTGGACAGGACGGGAACACTGAAGCTTTCTTT.

The chain combines TRBV2 with TRBJ2-1, with 14 positions matching TRBD2. The CDR3 is made up of 17 amino acids. V shed 7 bases, J shed 4 bases, and the junction held 9 bases outside the gene matches. Germline lookup yields CDR1 SNHLY and CDR2 FYNNEI. This CDR3 is CASTKRLAGGVYNEQFF. CDR3 sequence (DNA): TGTGCCAGCACGAAGCGACTAGCGGGAGGGGTATACAATGAGCAGTTCTTC.

The chain employs TRBV29-1 and TRBJ1-2; D may be TRBD1 (5 bases). The germline V gene has CDR1 SQVTM and CDR2 ANQGSEA. Trimming cost V 8 bases and J 3 bases, with 13 bases left between them. This CDR3 comprises 12 residues. The CDR3 protein is CSFRDGDYGYTF. The CDR3 DNA sequence: TGCAGCTTCCGGGACGGAGACTATGGCTACACCTTC. The full variable domain, rest sourced from reference TRBV29-1 and TRBJ1-2, is SAVISQKPSRDICQRGTSLTIQCQVDSQVTMMFWYRQQPGQSLTLIATANQGSEATYESGFVIDKFPISRPNLTFSTLTVSNMSPEDSSIYLCSFRDGDYGYTFGSGTRLTVV.